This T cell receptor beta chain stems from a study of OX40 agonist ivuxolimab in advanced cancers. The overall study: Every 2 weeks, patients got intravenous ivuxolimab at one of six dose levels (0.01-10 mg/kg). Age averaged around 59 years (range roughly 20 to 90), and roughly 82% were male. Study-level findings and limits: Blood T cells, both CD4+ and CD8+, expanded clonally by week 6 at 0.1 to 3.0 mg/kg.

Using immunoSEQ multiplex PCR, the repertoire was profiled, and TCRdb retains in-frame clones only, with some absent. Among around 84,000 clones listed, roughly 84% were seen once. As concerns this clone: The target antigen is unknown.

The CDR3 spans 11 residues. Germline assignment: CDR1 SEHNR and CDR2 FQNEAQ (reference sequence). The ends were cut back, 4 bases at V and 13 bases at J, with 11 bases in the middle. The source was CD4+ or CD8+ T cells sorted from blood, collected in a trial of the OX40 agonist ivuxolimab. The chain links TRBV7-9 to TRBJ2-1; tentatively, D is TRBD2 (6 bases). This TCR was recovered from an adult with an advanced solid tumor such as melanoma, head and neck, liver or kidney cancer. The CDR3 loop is CASSSWGDQFF. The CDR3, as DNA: TGTGCCAGCAGCTCCTGGGGGGATCAGTTCTTC.